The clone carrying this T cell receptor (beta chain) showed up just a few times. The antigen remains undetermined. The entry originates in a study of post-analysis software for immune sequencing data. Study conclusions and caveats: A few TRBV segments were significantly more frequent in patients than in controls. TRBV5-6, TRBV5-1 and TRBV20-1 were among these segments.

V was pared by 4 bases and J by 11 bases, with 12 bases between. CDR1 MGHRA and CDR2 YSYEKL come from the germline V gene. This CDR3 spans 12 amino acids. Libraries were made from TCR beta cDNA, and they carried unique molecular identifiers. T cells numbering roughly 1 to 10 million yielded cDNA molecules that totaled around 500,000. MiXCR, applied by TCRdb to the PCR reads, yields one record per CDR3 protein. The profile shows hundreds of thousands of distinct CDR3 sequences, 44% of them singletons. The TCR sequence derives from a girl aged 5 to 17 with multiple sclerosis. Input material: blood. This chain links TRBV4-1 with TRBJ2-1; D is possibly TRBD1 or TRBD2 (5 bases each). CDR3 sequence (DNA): TGCGCCAGCAGCCGGGGGAGCGGAAAGCAGTTCTTC. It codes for CASSRGSGKQFF.